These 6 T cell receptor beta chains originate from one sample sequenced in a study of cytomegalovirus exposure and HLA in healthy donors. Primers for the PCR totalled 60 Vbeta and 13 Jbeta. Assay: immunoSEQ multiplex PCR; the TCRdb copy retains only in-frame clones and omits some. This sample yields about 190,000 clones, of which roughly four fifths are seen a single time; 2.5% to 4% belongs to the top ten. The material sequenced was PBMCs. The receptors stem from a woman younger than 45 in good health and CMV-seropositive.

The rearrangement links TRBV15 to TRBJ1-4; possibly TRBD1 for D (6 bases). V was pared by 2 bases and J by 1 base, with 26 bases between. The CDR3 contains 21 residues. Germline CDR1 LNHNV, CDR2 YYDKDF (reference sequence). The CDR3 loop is CATSRTPAGAGGIGTNEKLFF. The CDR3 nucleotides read TGTGCCACCAGCAGAACTCCAGCGGGGGCCGGGGGGATAGGAACTAATGAAAAACTGTTTTTT. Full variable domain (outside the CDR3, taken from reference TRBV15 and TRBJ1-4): DAMVIQNPRYQVTQFGKPVTLSCSQTLNHNVMYWYQQKSSQAPKLLFHYYDKDFNNEADTPDNFQSRRPNTSFCFLDIRSPGLGDTAMYLCATSRTPAGAGGIGTNEKLFFGSGTQLSVL.

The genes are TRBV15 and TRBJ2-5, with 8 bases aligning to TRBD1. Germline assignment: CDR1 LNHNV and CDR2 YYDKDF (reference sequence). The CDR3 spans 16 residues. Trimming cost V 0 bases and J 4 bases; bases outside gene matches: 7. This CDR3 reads CATSRDLGRGRETQYF. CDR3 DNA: TGTGCCACCAGCAGAGATCTTGGCAGGGGGCGAGAGACCCAGTACTTC.

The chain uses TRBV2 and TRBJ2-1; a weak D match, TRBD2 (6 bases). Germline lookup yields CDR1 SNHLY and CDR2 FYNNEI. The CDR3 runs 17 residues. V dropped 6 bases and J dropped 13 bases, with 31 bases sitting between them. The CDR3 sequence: CASSALHGSGLTRKQFF. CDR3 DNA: TGTGCCAGCAGCGCCCTACATGGGAGCGGGCTGACGCGAAAACAGTTCTTC.

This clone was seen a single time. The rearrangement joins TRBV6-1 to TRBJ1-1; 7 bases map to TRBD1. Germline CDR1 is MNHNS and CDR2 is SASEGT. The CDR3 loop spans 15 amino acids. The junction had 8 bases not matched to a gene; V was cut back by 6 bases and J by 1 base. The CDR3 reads CASSSGQASNTEAFF. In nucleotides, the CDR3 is TGTGCCAGCAGCTCCGGACAGGCGTCGAACACTGAAGCTTTCTTT.

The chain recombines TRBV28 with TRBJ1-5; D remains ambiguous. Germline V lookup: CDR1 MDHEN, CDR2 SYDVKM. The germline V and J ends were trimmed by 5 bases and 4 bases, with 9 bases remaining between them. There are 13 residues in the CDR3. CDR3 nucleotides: TGTGCCAGCAGTGTAACTTGGAATCAGCCCCAGCATTTT. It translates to CASSVTWNQPQHF. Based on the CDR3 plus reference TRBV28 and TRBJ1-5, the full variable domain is DVKVTQSSRYLVKRTGEKVFLECVQDMDHENMFWYRQDPGLGLRLIYFSYDVKMKEKGDIPEGYSVSREKKERFSLILESASTNQTSMYLCASSVTWNQPQHFGDGTRLSIL.

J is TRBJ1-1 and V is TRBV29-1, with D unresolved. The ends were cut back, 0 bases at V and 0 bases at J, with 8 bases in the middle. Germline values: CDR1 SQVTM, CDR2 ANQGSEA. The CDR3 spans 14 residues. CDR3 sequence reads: CSVEEPGMNTEAFF. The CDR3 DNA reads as TGCAGCGTTGAAGAACCGGGGATGAACACTGAAGCTTTCTTT.